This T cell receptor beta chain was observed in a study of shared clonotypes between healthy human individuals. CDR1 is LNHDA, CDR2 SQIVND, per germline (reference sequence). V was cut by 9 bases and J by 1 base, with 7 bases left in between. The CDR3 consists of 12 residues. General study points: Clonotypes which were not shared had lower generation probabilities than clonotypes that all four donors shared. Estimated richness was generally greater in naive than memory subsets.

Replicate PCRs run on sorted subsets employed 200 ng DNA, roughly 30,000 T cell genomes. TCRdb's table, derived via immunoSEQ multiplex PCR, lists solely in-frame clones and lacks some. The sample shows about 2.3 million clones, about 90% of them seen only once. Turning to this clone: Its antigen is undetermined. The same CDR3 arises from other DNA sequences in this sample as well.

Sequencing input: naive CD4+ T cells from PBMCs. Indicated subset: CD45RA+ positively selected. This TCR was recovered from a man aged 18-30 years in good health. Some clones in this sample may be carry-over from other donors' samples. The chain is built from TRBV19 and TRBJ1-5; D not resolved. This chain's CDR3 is CASGWSNQPQHF. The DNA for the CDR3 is TGTGCCAGCGGTTGGAGCAATCAGCCCCAGCATTTT. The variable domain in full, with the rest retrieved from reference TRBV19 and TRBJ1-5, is DGGITQSPKYLFRKEGQNVTLSCEQNLNHDAMYWYRQDPGQGLRLIYYSQIVNDFQKGDIAEGYSVSREKKESFPLTVTSAQKNPTAFYLCASGWSNQPQHFGDGTRLSIL.